A single sample gave rise to the 27 T cell receptor beta chains below, sequenced in a study of cytomegalovirus exposure and HLA in healthy donors. PCR used 60 Vbeta primers and 13 Jbeta primers. The method was immunoSEQ multiplex PCR; TCRdb's version includes in-frame clones alone and lacks a portion of them. Seen here are about 36,000 clones, roughly two thirds observed once, and the top ten hold about 6.5%. The sequenced sample consisted of PBMCs. The source of these receptors is a man aged 25 to 45 in good health and CMV-seronegative.

The chain is built from TRBV28 and TRBJ1-6, with 7 positions matching TRBD1. Germline lookup yields CDR1 MDHEN and CDR2 SYDVKM. CDR3 size: 13 residues. The junction had 4 bases not matched to a gene; V was cut back by 8 bases and J by 6 bases. This CDR3 is CASGQEVNSPLHF. The DNA of the CDR3 is TGTGCCAGCGGACAGGAGGTTAATTCACCCCTCCACTTT.

CDR3 bases: TGCGCCAGCAGCCTGGGACTAGCGGTCAACACCGGGGAGCTGTTTTTT. Protein: CASSLGLAVNTGELFF. The chain joins TRBV4-1 to TRBJ2-2; 11 nucleotides align to TRBD2. CDR3 length: 16 amino acids. Trimming removed 4 bases from V and 2 bases from J; junction bases left unmatched: 3. The germline CDR1 and CDR2 sequences are MGHRA and YSYEKL.

The chain joins TRBV7-2 to TRBJ2-5; 8 nucleotides match TRBD1. The V gene end was trimmed by 5 bases and the J gene end by 4 bases; junction bases not matched to a gene: 3. CDR1 and CDR2 from the germline V gene are SGHTA and FQGNSA. The CDR3 covers 13 residues. The CDR3 sequence is CASSRQGRETQYF. DNA of the CDR3: TGTGCCAGCAGCCGACAGGGGCGAGAGACCCAGTACTTC.

The chain recombines TRBV5-1 with TRBJ2-7; D is ambiguous. This CDR3 has 12 residues. V was trimmed by 4 bases and J by 3 bases, leaving 8 bases between them. Germline CDR1 is SGHRS and CDR2 is YFSETQ. The DNA for the CDR3 is TGCGCCAGCAGCCGCGATCTCTACGAGCAGTACTTC. Residues: CASSRDLYEQYF.

The V and J genes are TRBV5-6 and TRBJ1-1; tentative D call: TRBD1 (5 bases). V was clipped by 1 base and J by 6 bases, with 10 bases between them. Germline values: CDR1 SGHDT, CDR2 YYEEEE. There are 13 residues in the CDR3. Here the CDR3 DNA reads TGTGCCAGCAGCTTGTTCCAGGGCCCTGAAGCTTTCTTT. It specifies CASSLFQGPEAFF.

This chain joins TRBV4-2 and TRBJ1-2; 8 positions match TRBD1. V was pared by 0 bases and J by 12 bases, with 12 bases of the junction left unmatched. The germline gives CDR1 LGHNA, CDR2 YNFKEQ. The CDR3 has 15 residues. The CDR3 sequence: CASSQDGGQAPRDTF. CDR3 sequence (DNA): TGTGCCAGCAGCCAAGACGGGGGACAGGCCCCCCGGGACACCTTC.

CDR3 sequence reads: CASSLWGAGELFF. CDR3 in DNA: TGTGCCAGCAGTTTATGGGGAGCCGGGGAGCTGTTTTTT. This chain joins TRBV27 and TRBJ2-2, with D maybe TRBD2 (5 bases). V was clipped by 1 base and J by 6 bases, with 6 bases between them. CDR3 length: 13 residues. Looked up from germline, CDR1 is MNHEY and CDR2 is SMNVEV (reference sequence).

The chain is built from TRBV19 and TRBJ1-4; no firm D call. Germline CDR1 reads LNHDA; CDR2 reads SQIVND (reference sequence). Deletions cut 8 bases from V and 8 bases from J, with 15 bases between. CDR3 size: 13 residues. The CDR3 loop is CASGPRGSEKLFF. The CDR3 coding sequence is TGTGCCAGTGGCCCGCGGGGAAGCGAAAAACTGTTTTTT.

V gene TRBV11-3 combines with J gene TRBJ1-1; D remains unclear. Germline-derived CDR1 and CDR2 are SGHNT and YENEEA. The CDR3 is 12 residues long. The V gene lost 5 bases and the J gene lost 5 bases, with 9 bases spanning the gap. The CDR3 spells CASSHGGTEAFF. The CDR3 DNA sequence: TGTGCCAGCAGCCACGGAGGGACTGAAGCTTTCTTT.

This clone was detected only once. The chain links TRBV6-5 to TRBJ2-7; tentative D call: TRBD1 (7 bases). The CDR3 consists of 15 residues. Germline CDR1 reads MNHEY; CDR2 reads SVGAGI. The V and J ends lost 0 bases and 5 bases respectively, with 14 bases between them. CDR3 loop: CASSYSRQGGNEQYF. The CDR3 DNA is TGTGCCAGCAGTTACTCGAGACAGGGAGGTAACGAGCAGTACTTC.

The rearrangement links TRBV7-9 to TRBJ1-1; 7 bases are shared with TRBD1. V dropped 4 bases and J dropped 7; count of bases not matched to a gene: 3. The CDR3 totals 12 residues. Germline V gene lookup returns CDR1 SEHNR and CDR2 FQNEAQ (reference sequence). The DNA for the CDR3 is TGTGCCAGCAGCTCCGGGACAGTTGAAGCTTTCTTT. It encodes CASSSGTVEAFF.

V gene TRBV11-2 combines with J gene TRBJ2-7; possibly TRBD2 for D (5 bases). V was trimmed by 5 bases and J by 5 bases, leaving 19 bases between them. The length of the CDR3 is 15 residues. Germline-derived CDR1 and CDR2 are SGHAT and FQNNGV. The CDR3 protein is CASSDDWASGNEQYF. The CDR3 DNA follows: TGTGCCAGCAGCGACGACTGGGCGTCCGGGAACGAGCAGTACTTC.

J is TRBJ1-5 and V is TRBV4-1, with D tentatively TRBD1 (5 bases). V dropped 1 base and J dropped 1 base, with 17 bases sitting between them. Germline values: CDR1 MGHRA, CDR2 YSYEKL. The CDR3 has 18 residues. The CDR3 sequence: CASSQVIATVVSNQPQHF. The DNA for the CDR3 is TGCGCCAGCAGCCAAGTAATCGCGACAGTAGTCAGCAATCAGCCCCAGCATTTT.

This clone has just a few counts. The V and J genes are TRBV5-1 and TRBJ2-1, with 7 nucleotides matching TRBD1. This CDR3 has 14 amino acids. Germline V gene sequence: CDR1 SGHRS, CDR2 YFSETQ. V was pared by 5 bases and J by 10 bases, with 12 bases of the junction left unmatched. For the CDR3, the DNA is TGCGCCAGCAGTAACGACAGGGTTGTAAGAGAGCAGTTCTTC. Protein product: CASSNDRVVREQFF.

The V and J genes are TRBV7-2 and TRBJ1-5; 7 bases align to TRBD1. CDR1 is SGHTA and CDR2 is FQGNSA in the germline V gene. V was clipped by 1 base and J by 4 bases; unmatched bases: 7. The CDR3 has 16 amino acids. The CDR3 DNA reads TGTGCCAGCAGCTTAGACTCCCCAGGGGGGAATCAGCCCCAGCATTTT. It is translated as CASSLDSPGGNQPQHF.

The rearrangement uses TRBV14 and TRBJ1-3, with TRBD1 matching over 9 bases. CDR3 size: 15 residues. Germline V gene lookup returns CDR1 SGHDN and CDR2 FVKESK. The V and J ends lost 6 bases and 2 bases, in that order; junction bases with no gene match: 5. CDR3 DNA: TGTGCCAGCAGACTCGGGACAGGGACTGGAAACACCATATATTTT. It yields the protein CASRLGTGTGNTIYF.

The chain uses TRBV28 and TRBJ2-2, with 10 bases fitting TRBD1. Germline lookup yields CDR1 MDHEN and CDR2 SYDVKM. The trim removed 2 bases at V and 3 bases at J, leaving 15 bases unmatched. The CDR3 has 20 amino acids. CDR3 protein: CASSLPGTGDQGWDTGELFF. For the CDR3, the DNA is TGTGCCAGCAGTTTACCCGGGACAGGGGATCAGGGGTGGGACACCGGGGAGCTGTTTTTT.

This clone has a handful of counts. The chain employs TRBV27 and TRBJ2-4; D might be TRBD1 (6 bases). Between the trimmed V and J ends, which lost 5 bases and 6 bases, there was a span of 11 bases. The germline V gene encodes CDR1 MNHEY and CDR2 SMNVEV (reference sequence). The CDR3 has 13 amino acids. The CDR3 reads CASSVQGGNIQYF. In DNA form, the CDR3 reads TGTGCCAGCAGTGTACAAGGGGGAAACATTCAGTACTTC.

This clone has just a few counts. The CDR3 DNA sequence: TGTGCCAGCAGCTCCTCGCCGACAGGGGCCACTGAAGCTTTCTTT. Its protein product is CASSSSPTGATEAFF. V is TRBV7-9 and J is TRBJ1-1, with TRBD1 matching 8 bases. Germline trimming cut 4 bases from V and 4 bases from J; bases unmatched to any gene: 8. The CDR3 totals 15 residues. CDR1 SEHNR and CDR2 FQNEAQ come from the germline V gene (reference sequence).

This chain joins TRBV5-1 and TRBJ2-1, with unresolved D. Trimming left V 1 base short and J 7 bases short, with 6 bases between. CDR3 length: 12 amino acids. Germline CDR1 and CDR2: SGHRS and YFSETQ. This chain's CDR3 is CASSLFRNEQFF. The CDR3 nucleotides read TGCGCCAGCAGCTTGTTCAGGAATGAGCAGTTCTTC. The variable domain in full, completed from reference TRBV5-1 and TRBJ2-1, reads KAGVTQTPRYLIKTRGQQVTLSCSPISGHRSVSWYQQTPGQGLQFLFEYFSETQRNKGNFPGRFSGRQFSNSRSEMNVSTLELGDSALYLCASSLFRNEQFFGPGTRLTVL.

This clone was picked up a small number of times. The chain joins TRBV2 to TRBJ1-6; TRBD1 matches 9 bases. Germline V CDR1 and CDR2: SNHLY, FYNNEI. The CDR3 runs to 15 residues. V lost 5 bases, J lost 5 bases, and 4 bases stayed unmatched. In nucleotides, the CDR3 is TGTGCCAGCAGTACACAGGGGGCTCATAATTCACCCCTCCACTTT. It translates to CASSTQGAHNSPLHF.

The chain links TRBV29-1 to TRBJ1-2; 10 nucleotides line up with TRBD1. J gave up 5 bases and V 4 bases, and 10 bases lay outside the gene matches. In germline, CDR1 is SQVTM, CDR2 ANQGSEA. This CDR3 has 15 amino acids. The DNA for the CDR3 is TGCAGCGTTGTCCCCGACAGGGGGCTTTCATATGGCTACACCTTC. It specifies CSVVPDRGLSYGYTF.

The chain has TRBV6-5 and TRBJ1-5; a weak D match, TRBD1 (6 bases). The V end lost 0 bases, the J end lost 7 bases, and 16 bases lay between the germline ends. This CDR3 has 16 residues. Germline values: CDR1 MNHEY, CDR2 SVGAGI. The CDR3 coding sequence is TGTGCCAGCAGTTACTCATACGGGGGGCAGGGACAGCCCCAGCATTTT. Translated: CASSYSYGGQGQPQHF.

The CDR3 coding sequence is TGTGCCAGCAGCTTCTCAGACAGGAACACTGAAGCTTTCTTT. Translated, it gives CASSFSDRNTEAFF. The chain employs TRBV7-2 and TRBJ1-1; TRBD1 might be the D (5 bases). Germline CDR1 SGHTA, CDR2 FQGNSA. This CDR3 comprises 14 residues. V lost 3 bases, J lost 1 base, and 9 bases lay in between.

V usage is TRBV5-1 and J usage is TRBJ1-2; 7 bases fit TRBD1. This CDR3 is 13 amino acids long. Germline CDR1 SGHRS, CDR2 YFSETQ. The J segment lost 7 bases and the V segment lost 4 bases, leaving 7 bases of the junction unmatched. The CDR3 DNA follows: TGCGCCAGCAGCGGAGACAGGGTCAGTGGCTACACCTTC. This sequence encodes CASSGDRVSGYTF. Together with reference TRBV5-1 and TRBJ1-2, the CDR3 gives the full variable domain: KAGVTQTPRYLIKTRGQQVTLSCSPISGHRSVSWYQQTPGQGLQFLFEYFSETQRNKGNFPGRFSGRQFSNSRSEMNVSTLELGDSALYLCASSGDRVSGYTFGSGTRLTVV.

The chain recombines TRBV19 with TRBJ2-7, with 7 bases matching TRBD1. Per the germline V gene, CDR1 is LNHDA and CDR2 is SQIVND (reference sequence). There are 14 residues in the CDR3. V lost 11 bases, J lost 4 bases, and 14 bases stayed unmatched. The CDR3 nucleotides are TGTGCCGCAAAGGCCACAGGGGTATCGTACGAGCAGTACTTC. This translates into CAAKATGVSYEQYF.

V usage is TRBV5-1 and J usage is TRBJ2-1; D gene uncertain. Trimming cost V 4 bases and J 4 bases, with 9 bases left between them. The length of the CDR3 is 13 residues. Per the germline V gene, CDR1 is SGHRS and CDR2 is YFSETQ. CDR3 nucleotide sequence: TGCGCCAGCAGCCTTAGCAGATACAATGAGCAGTTCTTC. As protein: CASSLSRYNEQFF.